Each of the 29 T cell receptor beta chains below was sequenced from the same sample in a study of cytomegalovirus exposure and HLA in healthy donors. This PCR relied on a set of 60 Vbeta primers and 13 Jbeta primers. Libraries were prepared by immunoSEQ multiplex PCR; TCRdb keeps only in-frame clonotypes and omits some of them. The data show fewer than 250,000 clones, 70% to 75% seen once. Sequenced sample: PBMCs. The receptors originated from a man aged 25-40 years in good health and CMV-seropositive.

The chain is built from TRBV7-3 and TRBJ2-1, with a possible D match to TRBD2 (6 bases). Trimming cost V 2 bases and J 6 bases, with 8 bases left between them. Germline CDR1 and CDR2: SGHTA and FQGTGA. This CDR3 has 13 amino acids. CDR3 coding DNA: TGTGCCAGCAGCTTAGGCGGGGTCAATGAGCAGTTCTTC. Protein sequence: CASSLGGVNEQFF.

The V call is TRBV5-1, the J call TRBJ2-1; 8 bases align to TRBD2. Germline V CDR1 and CDR2: SGHRS, YFSETQ. V was clipped by 2 bases and J by 5 bases; unmatched bases: 9. The CDR3 sequence is 16 residues long. CDR3 sequence reads: CASSLMGTSGNNEQFF. CDR3 DNA: TGCGCCAGCAGCTTAATGGGGACTAGTGGGAACAATGAGCAGTTCTTC.

The table lists this clone with a count of one. This chain's CDR3 is CASSSPTSSYEQYF. The CDR3 region has the DNA TGTGCCAGCAGTTCCCCGACTAGCTCCTACGAGCAGTACTTC. The chain employs TRBV6-5 and TRBJ2-7, with a tentative D call TRBD2 (6 bases). This CDR3 spans 14 amino acids. Deletions cut 4 bases from V and 0 bases from J, with 10 bases between. The germline gives CDR1 MNHEY, CDR2 SVGAGI.

This chain uses TRBV18 with TRBJ2-5; D gene unclear. The CDR3 is 11 residues long. V lost 2 bases and J lost 9, with 7 bases in between. The germline V gene has CDR1 KGHSH and CDR2 LQKENI. The DNA for the CDR3 is TGTGCCAGCTCACCAAGCAATCCCCAGTACTTC. Its translation: CASSPSNPQYF.

The chain combines TRBV2 with TRBJ2-5; D possibly corresponds to TRBD1 (5 bases). The CDR3 is 13 amino acids. Germline V gene sequence: CDR1 SNHLY, CDR2 FYNNEI. The ends were cut back, 6 bases at V and 4 bases at J, with 12 bases in the middle. The CDR3 DNA follows: TGTGCCAGCAGATTTGGGGCGAGAGAGACCCAGTACTTC. Its translation is CASRFGARETQYF.

The gene calls are TRBV21-1 and TRBJ1-4; TRBD1 is the table's D call and was not checked against the DNA. TRBV21-1 is a listed pseudogene. CDR3 size: 16 residues. The chain's CDR3 is CASSKTGSSANEKLFF. The CDR3 DNA reads TGTGCCAGCAGCAAGACAGGATCCAGTGCTAATGAAAAACTGTTTTTT.

The chain employs TRBV30 and TRBJ2-2, with 7 bases aligning to TRBD1. The CDR3 runs 17 residues. V shed 1 base and J 4 bases; nucleotides not matched to a gene: 12. The germline CDR1 and CDR2 sequences are GTSNPN and SVGIG (reference sequence). CDR3 residues: CAWSDPYRGRGTGELFF. As DNA, the CDR3 is TGTGCCTGGAGTGACCCATACAGGGGAAGGGGCACCGGGGAGCTGTTTTTT.

The V call is TRBV11-2, the J call TRBJ2-7; 7 bases align to TRBD1. V shed 5 bases, J shed 1 base, and the junction held 5 bases outside the gene matches. The CDR3 is 14 residues long. Germline loops: CDR1 SGHAT, CDR2 FQNNGV. CDR3 residues: CASSRRQGSYEQYF. CDR3 DNA sequence: TGTGCCAGCAGCCGAAGACAGGGATCCTACGAGCAGTACTTC. The full variable domain, with the rest looked up from reference TRBV11-2 and TRBJ2-7, is EAGVAQSPRYKIIEKRQSVAFWCNPISGHATLYWYQQILGQGPKLLIQFQNNGVVDDSQLPKDRFSAERLKGVDSTLKIQPAKLEDSAVYLCASSRRQGSYEQYFGPGTRLTVT.

The CDR3 protein is CASSRRDNNQPQHF. CDR3 nucleotide sequence: TGTGCCAGCAGCCGCCGGGACAATAATCAGCCCCAGCATTTT. The V and J genes are TRBV2 and TRBJ1-5, with D possibly matching TRBD1 (6 bases). This CDR3 contains 14 residues. V dropped 6 bases and J dropped 4 bases, with 13 bases sitting between them. The V gene's germline CDR1 is SNHLY and CDR2 FYNNEI.

The gene calls are TRBV20-1 and TRBJ2-7, with unresolved D. The V gene's germline CDR1 is DFQATT and CDR2 SNEGSKA (reference sequence). This CDR3 spans 11 amino acids. Trimming shortened V by 1 base and J by 1 base, and 2 bases separated the two germline ends. The CDR3 DNA reads TGCAGTGCTAGAGTATCCTACGAGCAGTACTTC. Its protein product is CSARVSYEQYF.

The sample holds a few counts of this clone. The J gene is TRBJ1-6, the V gene TRBV10-3; 7 bases fit TRBD1. CDR1 and CDR2 from the germline V gene are ENHRY and SYGVKD. The trim removed 11 bases at V and 5 bases at J, leaving 9 bases unmatched. This CDR3 has 14 residues. The CDR3: CAARGAVDNSPLHF. The CDR3 DNA reads as TGTGCCGCCAGGGGGGCGGTGGATAATTCACCCCTCCACTTT.

As DNA, the CDR3 is TGTGCCAGCAGTTACTCGAGGCAGACTTTTAACTATGGCTACACCTTC. Protein sequence: CASSYSRQTFNYGYTF. The chain links TRBV6-5 to TRBJ1-2; D is ambiguous. Germline V CDR1 and CDR2: MNHEY, SVGAGI. The V gene lost 0 bases and the J gene lost 1 base, with 12 bases spanning the gap. The CDR3 runs to 16 residues.

This chain links TRBV27 with TRBJ2-2, with D possibly matching TRBD2 (5 bases). Germline assignment: CDR1 MNHEY and CDR2 SMNVEV (reference sequence). The CDR3 extends over 16 amino acids. The ends were cut back, 3 bases at V and 5 bases at J, with 16 bases in the middle. Here the CDR3 DNA reads TGTGCCAGCAGTTTTTCAGGACGGGAACCTACCGGGGAGCTGTTTTTT. Translation gives CASSFSGREPTGELFF.

In its sample, this clone was seen a few times. The chain carries TRBV5-4 and TRBJ2-7; 7 positions agree with TRBD1. The germline V gene has CDR1 SGHNT and CDR2 YYREEE (reference sequence). With 2 bases clipped from V and 2 bases from J, the junction kept 4 bases outside the gene matches. The CDR3 totals 14 residues. CDR3 in DNA: TGTGCCAGCAGCTTTGACAGGGCAACCTACGAGCAGTACTTC. Its protein is CASSFDRATYEQYF.

The chain combines TRBV4-3 with TRBJ2-7, with D possibly TRBD1 on 5 matching bases. The germline CDR1 and CDR2 sequences are LGHNA and YSLEER. The CDR3 runs 16 residues. V was cut by 1 base and J by 5 bases, with 18 bases left in between. In nucleotides, the CDR3 is TGCGCCAGCAGCCAAGCTGCGACAGCCGGCCCCCACGAGCAGTACTTC. Amino acid sequence: CASSQAATAGPHEQYF.

J is TRBJ2-1 and V is TRBV6-6; tentatively, D is TRBD1 (5 bases). Germline CDR1 MNHNY, CDR2 SVGAGI (reference sequence). The CDR3 sequence is 13 residues long. Trimming removed 8 bases from V and 5 bases from J, with 13 bases in between. The CDR3 DNA reads as TGTGCCAGCGCCCAGGGCCTTCACAATGAGCAGTTCTTC. Protein: CASAQGLHNEQFF.

The chain carries TRBV11-2 and TRBJ2-2; 7 bases agree with TRBD2. The CDR3 consists of 15 residues. The V gene end was trimmed by 8 bases and the J gene end by 4 bases; junction bases not matched to a gene: 10. Germline V CDR1 and CDR2: SGHAT, FQNNGV. CDR3 sequence reads: CASPHFGGITGELFF. Written as DNA, the CDR3 is TGTGCCAGCCCCCATTTCGGGGGGATCACCGGGGAGCTGTTTTTT.

The V call is TRBV10-3, the J call TRBJ2-7; 9 bases agree with TRBD2. This CDR3 comprises 12 residues. CDR1 is ENHRY, CDR2 SYGVKD, per germline. V lost 10 bases, J lost 4 bases, and 5 bases stayed unmatched. The CDR3 DNA reads TGTGCCACCGGGACTAGCAGTTACGAGCAGTACTTC. This gives the protein CATGTSSYEQYF.

The chain uses TRBV11-2 and TRBJ2-5; 9 bases fit TRBD2. The CDR3 spans 16 residues. Germline CDR1 SGHAT, CDR2 FQNNGV. V shed 1 base, J shed 5 bases, and the junction held 8 bases outside the gene matches. The CDR3: CASSLGLAAGGETQYF. In DNA form, the CDR3 reads TGTGCCAGCAGCTTAGGACTAGCGGCCGGAGGGGAGACCCAGTACTTC.

The rearrangement links TRBV28 to TRBJ2-3; D is uncertain. Germline V gene lookup returns CDR1 MDHEN and CDR2 SYDVKM. The CDR3 spans 13 residues. The V end was cut by 6 bases, the J end by 0 bases, with 7 bases between. The CDR3 DNA reads TGTGCCAGCAGGATGACTAGCACAGATACGCAGTATTTT. Encoded protein: CASRMTSTDTQYF.

The chain uses TRBV7-2 and TRBJ2-7, with D maybe TRBD2 (7 bases). Trimming removed 0 bases from V and 4 bases from J, with 13 bases in between. The CDR3 is 15 residues long. Germline V gene sequence: CDR1 SGHTA, CDR2 FQGNSA. The DNA of the CDR3 is TGTGCCAGCAGCTTAGCGGTCGGGGGGCAGTACGAGCAGTACTTC. Its translation is CASSLAVGGQYEQYF.

The chain has TRBV7-8 and TRBJ1-1; D not resolved. Trimming pared 4 bases from V and 3 bases from J, leaving 18 bases between. The CDR3 covers 16 residues. Per germline, CDR1 SGHVS and CDR2 FQNEAQ. The CDR3 reads CASSSSRSGAYTEAFF. CDR3 sequence (DNA): TGTGCCAGCAGCTCCTCGAGGAGCGGAGCTTACACTGAAGCTTTCTTT.

For this clone: A read error may account for a junction end that differs from germline. This sample also contains other DNA sequences that code for the same CDR3. The genes are TRBV5-5 and TRBJ2-7; TRBD1 matches at 7 bases. CDR1 SGHKS and CDR2 YYEKEE come from the germline V gene (reference sequence). The CDR3 consists of 13 residues. The CDR3 spells CASSPGQHYEQYF. In DNA, the CDR3 is TGCGCCAGCAGCCCGGGACAGCACTACGAGCAGTACTTC.

This clone was observed once. The V call is TRBV9, the J call TRBJ2-3, with 8 bases matching TRBD2. Trimming took 0 bases from V and 6 from J; bases not matched to a gene: 6. The CDR3 has 15 amino acids. The germline V gene has CDR1 SGDLS and CDR2 YYNGEE. The CDR3 coding sequence is TGTGCCAGCAGCGTAGTACCACTAGCGGCGGATACGCAGTATTTT. Its protein is CASSVVPLAADTQYF.

This sequence joins TRBV18 and TRBJ2-7; 7 bases are a match to TRBD1. V shed 3 bases and J 3 bases; nucleotides not matched to a gene: 5. The CDR3 spans 14 residues. Germline V gene lookup returns CDR1 KGHSH and CDR2 LQKENI. In DNA form, the CDR3 reads TGTGCCAGCTCACCCCCCGACAGGGACTACGAGCAGTACTTC. Its translation is CASSPPDRDYEQYF.

The gene calls are TRBV6-1 and TRBJ2-7; 11 positions match TRBD2. V lost 11 bases, J lost 2 bases, and 5 bases stayed unmatched. This CDR3 comprises 13 residues. The germline V gene encodes CDR1 MNHNS and CDR2 SASEGT. The CDR3 DNA is TGTGCCGGAGGACTAGCGGGTCCCTACGAGCAGTACTTC. This gives the protein CAGGLAGPYEQYF.

The V gene is TRBV27, the J gene TRBJ2-5; 8 bases match TRBD1. Looked up from germline, CDR1 is MNHEY and CDR2 is SMNVEV (reference sequence). The CDR3 runs to 17 residues. V was pared by 4 bases and J by 5 bases, with 15 bases of the junction left unmatched. The CDR3 DNA is TGTGCCAGCAGTTCCCCCCAGGCGCAGGGGGCTGGGGAGACCCAGTACTTC. It specifies CASSSPQAQGAGETQYF.

This clone has just a few counts. V is TRBV13 and J is TRBJ1-2; 7 nucleotides match TRBD1. After removal of 5 bases from V and 7 bases from J, the junction contained 16 bases not matched to a gene. There are 16 residues in the CDR3. Germline V gene lookup returns CDR1 PRHDT and CDR2 FYEKMQ (reference sequence). DNA of the CDR3: TGTGCCAGCAGCCTTCAACCCCTTAGACAGGGAGGTGGCTACACCTTC. It yields the protein CASSLQPLRQGGGYTF. The whole variable domain, remainder taken from reference TRBV13 and TRBJ1-2, is AAGVIQSPRHLIKEKRETATLKCYPIPRHDTVYWYQQGPGQDPQFLISFYEKMQSDKGSIPDRFSAQQFSDYHSELNMSSLELGDSALYFCASSLQPLRQGGGYTFGSGTRLTVV.

Worth noting for this clone: This CDR3 is also generated by other DNA sequences in the sample. The V gene is TRBV5-1, the J gene TRBJ1-1; TRBD1 is a possible D gene (5 bases). The CDR3 is 14 amino acids. V dropped 0 bases and J dropped 2 bases, with 8 bases sitting between them. Per germline, CDR1 SGHRS and CDR2 YFSETQ. For the CDR3, the DNA is TGCGCCAGCAGCTTGGGACAGAAAAACACTGAAGCTTTCTTT. Protein product: CASSLGQKNTEAFF.